This TCR beta chain was sequenced during a study of Ad26.COV2.S vaccination and SARS-CoV-2 variants. Study-wide results and caveats: Spike-specific TCR breadth in vaccine recipients exceeded that seen in placebo recipients.

The CDR3 covers 14 residues. V was shortened by 4 bases and J by 4 bases, with 14 bases between the two germline ends. Per germline, CDR1 MGHRA and CDR2 YSYEKL. A note on this clone: Its target is unknown.

The protocol was immunoSEQ multiplex PCR, while the TCRdb copy is restricted to in-frame clones and leaves out a portion. The table shows a few hundred thousand clones, with 83% occurring only once. As to treatment: around 19 received Ad26.COV2.S at low or high dose, single or two shots; several received placebo; per-sample allocation not given. Following the first vaccine or placebo injection, samples were taken on day 63. Expressing Wuhan-strain SARS-CoV-2 spike, an Ad26 vector served as the vaccine. The sample in question was peripheral blood, obtained in a trial of Ad26.COV2.S vaccine versus placebo. This sequence joins TRBV4-1 and TRBJ2-7, with D perhaps matching TRBD1 or TRBD2 (6 bases each). This receptor was identified in a person aged 18-60 years who received the Ad26.COV2.S COVID-19 vaccine or a placebo. The CDR3 region is CASSPFWGAYEQYF. The DNA for the CDR3 is TGCGCCAGCAGCCCTTTCTGGGGGGCTTACGAGCAGTACTTC.